The 26 T cell receptor beta chains below were found in one sample sequenced in a study of cytomegalovirus exposure and HLA in healthy donors. Sequencing was performed with immunoSEQ multiplex PCR; in TCRdb, only in-frame clones are kept and a portion is missing. Found here are 90,000 to 140,000 clones, approximately 90% of them singletons; the top ten hold roughly 4%. Sequences were obtained from PBMCs. Source of these receptors: a woman under 30 in good health and CMV-seropositive.

This chain joins TRBV20-1 and TRBJ2-4; D may be TRBD1 (5 bases). The CDR3 covers 11 residues. Germline V lookup: CDR1 DFQATT, CDR2 SNEGSKA (reference sequence). Trimming took off 5 bases at V and 5 bases at J, with 7 bases between the two ends. The CDR3 bases are TGCAGTGCTCAGACAGAAAACATTCAGTACTTC. It encodes CSAQTENIQYF.

The V call is TRBV11-3, the J call TRBJ2-7; unclear D gene. This CDR3 is built from 12 residues. V was clipped by 6 bases and J by 4 bases, with 10 bases between them. Germline CDR1 and CDR2: SGHNT and YENEEA. The CDR3 sequence is CASSQTRYEQYF. In DNA form, the CDR3 reads TGTGCCAGCAGTCAAACTCGATACGAGCAGTACTTC.

The rearrangement uses TRBV21-1 and TRBJ2-3; TRBD1 reflects the table's D call only, with no check against the DNA. TRBV21-1 is tagged as a pseudogene. The CDR3 consists of 14 residues. Here the CDR3 DNA reads TGTGCCAGCAGCAAAGGGGGCGCAACAGATACGCAGTATTTT. This codes for CASSKGGATDTQYF.

The V gene is TRBV28, the J gene TRBJ1-5; D unresolved. The germline gives CDR1 MDHEN, CDR2 SYDVKM. Deletions cut 9 bases from V and 0 bases from J, with 12 bases between. The CDR3 is 14 residues long. The CDR3 loop is CASLTLYSNQPQHF. As DNA, the CDR3 is TGTGCCAGTCTAACGCTTTATAGCAATCAGCCCCAGCATTTT.

The chain uses TRBV7-9 and TRBJ1-4; TRBD1 aligns across 11 bases. Germline V gene data show CDR1 as SEHNR and CDR2 as FQNEAQ (reference sequence). This CDR3 spans 15 amino acids. V was pared by 2 bases and J by 7 bases, with 3 bases of the junction left unmatched. CDR3 sequence (DNA): TGTGCCAGCAGCTTAAGGGACAGGGGGGGTGAAAAACTGTTTTTT. Translating it yields CASSLRDRGGEKLFF.

The rearrangement links TRBV6-5 to TRBJ2-2; 10 bases match TRBD2. Germline V gene data show CDR1 as MNHEY and CDR2 as SVGAGI. CDR3 length equals 15 residues. J gave up 3 bases and V 5 bases, and 3 bases lay outside the gene matches. CDR3 bases: TGTGCCAGCAGTCCCGGGACTAGCGACACCGGGGAGCTGTTTTTT. Translated, it gives CASSPGTSDTGELFF.

This clone showed up just a few times. The chain recombines TRBV30 with TRBJ1-5, with TRBD1 identical over 7 bases. Germline V gene data show CDR1 as GTSNPN and CDR2 as SVGIG (reference sequence). This CDR3 has 14 residues. V was clipped by 0 bases and J by 5 bases; unmatched bases: 4. The DNA of the CDR3 is TGTGCCTGGAGTGTAGGACAGGTTGATCAGCCCCAGCATTTT. Translation: CAWSVGQVDQPQHF.

The chain has TRBV6-1 and TRBJ1-6; D is unclear. Trimming removed 5 bases from V and 8 bases from J, with 16 bases in between. Germline CDR1 is MNHNS and CDR2 is SASEGT. The CDR3 loop spans 15 amino acids. This CDR3 reads CASSPQAPGDSPLHF. CDR3 in DNA: TGTGCCAGCAGTCCCCAAGCCCCGGGAGATTCACCCCTCCACTTT.

This clone was seen a single time. The CDR3 nucleotides are TGTGCCAGCAGTTACTCAGGGACAGTCTATGGCTACACCTTC. The encoded protein is CASSYSGTVYGYTF. The V and J genes are TRBV6-5 and TRBJ1-2; 7 positions agree with TRBD1. CDR1 MNHEY and CDR2 SVGAGI come from the germline V gene. The CDR3 is 14 residues long. The trim removed 0 bases at V and 4 bases at J, leaving 2 bases unmatched.

This clone was picked up one time. The chain links TRBV4-1 to TRBJ2-2, with TRBD1 matching 8 bases. J lost 3 bases, V lost 1 base, and 1 base had no gene match. CDR1 and CDR2 from the germline V gene are MGHRA and YSYEKL. This CDR3 spans 15 amino acids. The CDR3 here is CASSQADRDTGELFF. The CDR3 DNA sequence: TGCGCCAGCAGCCAAGCGGACAGGGACACCGGGGAGCTGTTTTTT.

This CDR3 reads CARSPTGSSYEQYF. Written as DNA, the CDR3 is TGTGCCAGAAGCCCTACAGGGAGCTCCTACGAGCAGTACTTC. V gene TRBV5-3 combines with J gene TRBJ2-7; possible D gene TRBD1, 6 bases. TRBV5-3 is an open reading frame whose function is uncertain. Trimming removed 4 bases at V and 0 bases at J, with 11 bases between. This CDR3 region has 14 residues.

This clone has just a few counts. This chain connects TRBV2 to TRBJ1-2; D ambiguous. The CDR3 runs to 13 residues. V was clipped by 6 bases and J by 7 bases, with 15 bases between them. CDR1 SNHLY and CDR2 FYNNEI come from the germline V gene. The CDR3 protein is CASSVGDLVGYTF. Written as DNA, the CDR3 is TGTGCCAGCAGCGTAGGAGACCTCGTTGGCTACACCTTC. Full variable domain (remainder filled in from reference TRBV2 and TRBJ1-2): EPEVTQTPSHQVTQMGQEVILRCVPISNHLYFYWYRQILGQKVEFLVSFYNNEISEKSEIFDDQFSVERPDGSNFTLKIRSTKLEDSAMYFCASSVGDLVGYTFGSGTRLTVV.

The chain carries TRBV18 and TRBJ1-5, with D maybe TRBD1 (6 bases). CDR1 is KGHSH and CDR2 is LQKENI in the germline V gene. Trimming stripped 5 bases from V and 7 bases from J, with 15 bases between. CDR3 length equals 14 residues. CDR3 in amino acids: CASSRDNSQQPQHF. CDR3 nucleotides: TGTGCCAGCTCAAGGGACAATTCACAACAGCCCCAGCATTTT. The full variable domain, its missing parts supplied by reference TRBV18 and TRBJ1-5, is NAGVMQNPRHLVRRRGQEARLRCSPMKGHSHVYWYRQLPEEGLKFMVYLQKENIIDESGMPKERFSAEFPKEGPSILRIQQVVRGDSAAYFCASSRDNSQQPQHFGDGTRLSIL.

This clone was counted once. The chain is built from TRBV5-5 and TRBJ2-7; 10 nucleotides agree with TRBD2. This CDR3 has 15 residues. CDR1 is SGHKS and CDR2 is YYEKEE in the germline V gene (reference sequence). V dropped 2 bases and J dropped 3; count of bases not matched to a gene: 5. In DNA form, the CDR3 reads TGTGCCAGCAGCTTCCCTAGCGGGGGAATCTACGAGCAGTACTTC. Translation gives CASSFPSGGIYEQYF.

The chain recombines TRBV12-5 with TRBJ1-4; 7 bases match TRBD1. Per the germline V gene, CDR1 is LGHNT and CDR2 is FRNRAP. The CDR3 is 14 residues long. V was pared by 7 bases and J by 7 bases, with 9 bases of the junction left unmatched. CDR3 sequence (DNA): TGTGCTAGTGACGACTCCCGGGACAGTGAAAAACTGTTTTTT. It specifies CASDDSRDSEKLFF.

The chain carries TRBV4-1 and TRBJ1-1; D unclear. Trimming cost V 3 bases and J 1 base, with 15 bases left between them. Germline CDR1 MGHRA, CDR2 YSYEKL. The CDR3 runs 16 residues. CDR3 coding DNA: TGCGCCAGCAGCCATATCCCCCCTCAGGAGAACACTGAAGCTTTCTTT. This codes for CASSHIPPQENTEAFF.

This CDR3 reads CASRGWGQGIDTQYF. CDR3 sequence (DNA): TGTGCCAGCAGGGGTTGGGGACAGGGAATAGATACGCAGTATTTT. The rearrangement joins TRBV2 to TRBJ2-3; TRBD1 aligns across 9 bases. V was pared by 6 bases and J by 5 bases, with 9 bases of the junction left unmatched. CDR1 is SNHLY and CDR2 is FYNNEI in the germline V gene. The CDR3 has 15 amino acids.

The genes are TRBV7-6 and TRBJ2-7; maybe TRBD1 (5 bases). Deletions cut 3 bases from V and 3 bases from J, with 6 bases between. The CDR3 consists of 12 residues. Per germline, CDR1 SGHVS and CDR2 FNYEAQ. DNA of the CDR3: TGTGCCAGCAGCTTTCAGGGCTACGAGCAGTACTTC. It codes for CASSFQGYEQYF.

The rearrangement joins TRBV7-8 to TRBJ1-1; possibly TRBD1 for D (6 bases). CDR1 is SGHVS and CDR2 is FQNEAQ in the germline V gene. This CDR3 is built from 15 residues. Trimming stripped 5 bases from V and 0 bases from J, with 13 bases between. CDR3 bases: TGTGCCAGCAGCCCTCGAGGGGGTTTGAACACTGAAGCTTTCTTT. Protein sequence: CASSPRGGLNTEAFF.

A single count supports this clone. The V call is TRBV5-1, the J call TRBJ2-3; 8 nucleotides agree with TRBD1. This CDR3 is built from 14 residues. The J segment lost 3 bases and the V segment lost 4 bases, leaving 4 bases of the junction unmatched. Looked up from germline, CDR1 is SGHRS and CDR2 is YFSETQ. The CDR3 DNA is TGCGCCAGCAGCGCAGGGGGCGCAACAGATACGCAGTATTTT. This translates into CASSAGGATDTQYF.

The gene calls are TRBV11-3 and TRBJ2-2, with TRBD2 matching over 8 bases. Germline lookup yields CDR1 SGHNT and CDR2 YENEEA. Trimming cost V 5 bases and J 4 bases; bases outside gene matches: 9. There are 16 residues in the CDR3. The CDR3 protein is CASSRTSGRFTGELFF. CDR3 nucleotide sequence: TGTGCCAGCAGCCGAACTAGCGGCCGATTCACCGGGGAGCTGTTTTTT.

This chain uses TRBV6-6 with TRBJ2-5, with 7 bases matching TRBD2. V was pared by 5 bases and J by 5 bases, with 14 bases of the junction left unmatched. The CDR3 spans 16 residues. Germline CDR1 MNHNY, CDR2 SVGAGI (reference sequence). This CDR3 is CASSQTSPVREETQYF. The CDR3 DNA reads TGTGCCAGCAGTCAGACTAGCCCGGTGAGGGAGGAGACCCAGTACTTC.

This sequence joins TRBV28 and TRBJ1-2; 12 positions agree with TRBD1. The junction had 12 bases not matched to a gene; V was cut back by 6 bases and J by 4 bases. This CDR3 region has 17 residues. Germline V lookup: CDR1 MDHEN, CDR2 SYDVKM. CDR3 DNA sequence: TGTGCCAGCAGGACTCGGGACAGGGGGCGGTCGGCCTATGGCTACACCTTC. This encodes CASRTRDRGRSAYGYTF.

The chain recombines TRBV27 with TRBJ1-3, with D possibly matching TRBD1 (6 bases). Germline CDR1 is MNHEY and CDR2 is SMNVEV (reference sequence). CDR3 length equals 14 residues. Between the trimmed V and J ends, which lost 5 bases and 7 bases, there was a span of 15 bases. The CDR3 here is CASSPLGQFNTIYF. The CDR3 DNA is TGTGCCAGCAGTCCCCTCGGACAGTTTAACACCATATATTTT.

J is TRBJ1-2 and V is TRBV28, with 7 bases lining up with TRBD1. V was pared by 9 bases and J by 4 bases, with 5 bases of the junction left unmatched. Germline values: CDR1 MDHEN, CDR2 SYDVKM. The CDR3 length is 12 residues. CDR3 region: CASNDRVYGYTF. CDR3 nucleotides: TGTGCCAGTAATGACAGGGTCTATGGCTACACCTTC.

V gene TRBV5-1 combines with J gene TRBJ2-5; 7 bases map to TRBD2. The junction had 5 bases not matched to a gene; V was cut back by 4 bases and J by 2 bases. CDR3 size: 14 residues. Germline values: CDR1 SGHRS, CDR2 YFSETQ. The DNA of the CDR3 is TGCGCCAGCAGCCGGGGGGTGTCTCAAGAGACCCAGTACTTC. Translation gives CASSRGVSQETQYF.